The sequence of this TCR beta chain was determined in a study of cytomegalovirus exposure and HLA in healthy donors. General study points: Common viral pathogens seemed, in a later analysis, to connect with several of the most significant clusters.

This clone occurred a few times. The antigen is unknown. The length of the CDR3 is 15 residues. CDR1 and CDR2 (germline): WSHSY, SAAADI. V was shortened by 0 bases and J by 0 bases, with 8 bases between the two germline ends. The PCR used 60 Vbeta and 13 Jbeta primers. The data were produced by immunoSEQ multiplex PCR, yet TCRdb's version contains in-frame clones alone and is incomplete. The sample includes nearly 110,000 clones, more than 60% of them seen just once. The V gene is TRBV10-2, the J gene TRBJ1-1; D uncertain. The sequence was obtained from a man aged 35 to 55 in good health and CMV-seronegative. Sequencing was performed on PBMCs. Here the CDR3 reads CASSESQILNTEAFF. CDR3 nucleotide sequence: TGCGCCAGCAGTGAGTCACAGATATTGAACACTGAAGCTTTCTTT.